Described below is a single TCR beta chain sequence and its context. The record originates from a study of blood T cell repertoires in COVID-19. Study-wide context: Whether acute or convalescent, the COVID-19 samples came from the United States, Italy and Spain. Sources were T cells, B-cell-depleted T cells, or PBMCs; the material itself was cDNA or gDNA.

CDR3 size: 15 residues. Germline V gives CDR1 MGHDK, CDR2 SYGVNS. After removal of 6 bases from V and 7 bases from J, the junction contained 7 bases not matched to a gene. Authors' data handling: Estimated nucleated cell counts came from reference gene primer amplification. Profiling relied on immunoSEQ multiplex PCR, and the TCRdb table lists in-frame clones only, not all of them. V and J calls and clone size follow that table, whereas D and trimming were derived from the DNA. This sample has under 80,000 clones, with around 87% found just once. Source material: peripheral blood. The clonotype comes from a man in his 70s with acute or convalescent COVID-19. V gene TRBV25-1 combines with J gene TRBJ2-1; TRBD1 aligns across 12 bases. CDR3: CASRLGTGGSNEQFF. The CDR3 nucleotides read TGTGCCAGCAGACTCGGGACAGGGGGCTCGAATGAGCAGTTCTTC.